These 27 T cell receptor beta chains were sequenced from one sample in a study of cytomegalovirus exposure and HLA in healthy donors (dated by TCRdb to about 2017). The library relied on the immunoSEQ multiplex PCR assay. The multiplex PCR relied on a mix of 60 forward primers for TCR Vbeta segments and 13 reverse primers for TCR Jbeta segments. As stored in TCRdb, this immuneACCESS dataset retains in-frame rearrangements with V and J assigned. A fraction of the clones does not appear; measured against another copy, unresolved V genes explain less than half of the discrepancy, and the remainder lacks a known reason. The sample table shows some 30,000 clones, and 35% to 50% are seen once. Roughly 2.1% of the sample belongs to the ten largest clones. The sequenced material came from PBMCs. Every receptor here comes from a woman between 50 and 59 years old in good health and CMV-seronegative.

This clone was picked up a small number of times. This chain links TRBV30 with TRBJ1-2, with 8 nucleotides matching TRBD1. Germline lookup yields CDR1 GTSNPN and CDR2 SVGIG (reference sequence). The CDR3 has 13 amino acids. Germline trimming cut 6 bases from V and 3 bases from J; bases unmatched to any gene: 6. CDR3: CACNRGMDYGYTF. The CDR3, as DNA: TGTGCCTGTAACAGGGGGATGGACTATGGCTACACCTTC.

The chain is built from TRBV28 and TRBJ2-7, with 8 bases aligning to TRBD1. Germline V lookup: CDR1 MDHEN, CDR2 SYDVKM. The CDR3 is 13 residues long. Trimming removed 10 bases from V and 3 bases from J; junction bases left unmatched: 8. In DNA, the CDR3 is TGTGCCACTAGGGACAGGACCAGCTACGAGCAGTACTTC. Translated: CATRDRTSYEQYF. Full variable domain (outside the CDR3, taken from reference TRBV28 and TRBJ2-7): DVKVTQSSRYLVKRTGEKVFLECVQDMDHENMFWYRQDPGLGLRLIYFSYDVKMKEKGDIPEGYSVSREKKERFSLILESASTNQTSMYLCATRDRTSYEQYFGPGTRLTVT.

In its sample, this clone was seen a few times. The V and J genes are TRBV27 and TRBJ1-2; the D gene is possibly TRBD1 (6 bases). Trimming pared 5 bases from V and 8 bases from J, leaving 12 bases between. This CDR3 has 12 amino acids. The V gene's germline CDR1 is MNHEY and CDR2 SMNVEV (reference sequence). CDR3 amino acids: CASSENRVGYTF. CDR3 bases: TGTGCCAGCAGTGAGAACAGGGTCGGCTACACCTTC.

V gene TRBV10-3 combines with J gene TRBJ2-1; 7 bases agree with TRBD2. The CDR3 length is 17 residues. Trimming removed 6 bases from V and 5 bases from J; junction bases left unmatched: 16. Germline V gene lookup returns CDR1 ENHRY and CDR2 SYGVKD. The CDR3 spells CAIRASSGEASHNEQFF. The CDR3 DNA follows: TGTGCCATCAGAGCATCCAGCGGGGAGGCGTCCCACAATGAGCAGTTCTTC.

The V and J genes are TRBV7-6 and TRBJ2-2; 7 bases map to TRBD1. The J segment lost 0 bases and the V segment lost 2 bases, leaving 9 bases of the junction unmatched. There are 18 residues in the CDR3. Germline V CDR1 and CDR2: SGHVS, FNYEAQ. The CDR3 protein is CASSLPTLDRTNTGELFF. DNA for the CDR3: TGTGCCAGCAGCTTACCTACCTTGGACAGGACGAACACCGGGGAGCTGTTTTTT.

The chain joins TRBV5-6 to TRBJ1-1; TRBD1 is a possible D gene (6 bases). The length of the CDR3 is 17 residues. CDR1 SGHDT and CDR2 YYEEEE come from the germline V gene. V shed 3 bases and J shed 3 bases, with 21 bases lying between them. This CDR3 is CASSSPGTPLVYTEAFF. The DNA for the CDR3 is TGTGCCAGCAGCTCCCCGGGGACACCTCTGGTCTACACTGAAGCTTTCTTT.

This clone was picked up a small number of times. The genes are TRBV7-9 and TRBJ1-3; 8 bases are shared with TRBD1. Germline trimming cut 5 bases from V and 0 bases from J; bases unmatched to any gene: 15. Germline V gene sequence: CDR1 SEHNR, CDR2 FQNEAQ (reference sequence). This CDR3 contains 19 residues. The CDR3 reads CASSALRDRLSPSGNTIYF. The DNA for the CDR3 is TGTGCCAGCAGCGCCCTCCGGGACAGGCTTTCTCCCTCTGGAAACACCATATATTTT. Together with reference TRBV7-9 and TRBJ1-3, the CDR3 gives the full variable domain: DTGVSQNPRHKITKRGQNVTFRCDPISEHNRLYWYRQTLGQGPEFLTYFQNEAQLEKSRLLSDRFSAERPKGSFSTLEIQRTEQGDSAMYLCASSALRDRLSPSGNTIYFGEGSWLTVV.

The V gene is TRBV27, the J gene TRBJ2-3; the D is unclear. This CDR3 is 13 amino acids long. V was trimmed by 11 bases and J by 9 bases, leaving 21 bases between them. The V gene's germline CDR1 is MNHEY and CDR2 SMNVEV (reference sequence). The CDR3 sequence is CAGLSTSAATQYF. CDR3 bases: TGTGCCGGCTTGAGTACAAGTGCGGCGACGCAGTATTTT.

The rearrangement uses TRBV11-2 and TRBJ2-2; 7 bases are a match to TRBD1. V lost 8 bases, J lost 6 bases, and 6 bases stayed unmatched. Germline CDR1 and CDR2: SGHAT and FQNNGV. The CDR3 has 13 amino acids. The CDR3 sequence is CASGRQGAGELFF. The CDR3 nucleotides are TGTGCCAGCGGGAGACAGGGAGCCGGGGAGCTGTTTTTT.

The table lists this clone with a few counts. The gene calls are TRBV28 and TRBJ2-1, with TRBD2 matching 7 bases. The CDR3 loop spans 16 amino acids. The junction had 15 bases not matched to a gene; V was cut back by 6 bases and J by 7 bases. Looked up from germline, CDR1 is MDHEN and CDR2 is SYDVKM. The CDR3 sequence: CASRSTSSGDRNEQFF. In DNA, the CDR3 is TGTGCCAGCAGGAGTACTTCCAGCGGGGATAGGAATGAGCAGTTCTTC.

This clone was picked up a small number of times. The chain combines TRBV5-5 with TRBJ2-5; no reliable D call. The CDR3 is made up of 13 amino acids. Deletions cut 4 bases from V and 3 bases from J, with 10 bases between. The germline V gene has CDR1 SGHKS and CDR2 YYEKEE (reference sequence). The CDR3: CASSLGGKETQYF. In nucleotides, the CDR3 is TGTGCCAGCAGCCTTGGCGGAAAAGAGACCCAGTACTTC.

The chain joins TRBV19 to TRBJ1-3, with D possibly TRBD1 on 6 matching bases. This CDR3 is built from 15 residues. The V gene lost 8 bases and the J gene lost 0 bases, with 14 bases spanning the gap. The V gene's germline CDR1 is LNHDA and CDR2 SQIVND (reference sequence). CDR3 in DNA: TGTGCCAGTCACCGACAGGACCTCTCTGGAAACACCATATATTTT. It codes for CASHRQDLSGNTIYF.

In this sample, this clone turned up a few times. CDR3 sequence: CASRPSAAGSGEQYF. For the CDR3, the DNA is TGTGCCAGCAGGCCATCCGCCGCAGGGTCGGGCGAGCAGTACTTC. The gene calls are TRBV6-6 and TRBJ2-7, with a possible D match to TRBD1 (5 bases). The CDR3 loop spans 15 amino acids. The germline V gene encodes CDR1 MNHNY and CDR2 SVGAGI (reference sequence). The germline V and J ends were trimmed by 6 bases and 6 bases, with 21 bases remaining between them.

This clone was observed a handful of times. The rearrangement joins TRBV21-1 to TRBJ2-7; the DNA was not compared with TRBD2, the D call given in the table. TRBV21-1 is reported as a pseudogene. CDR3 size: 15 residues. The CDR3 loop reads CASSKSLRSSYEQYF. In nucleotides, the CDR3 is TGTGCCAGCAGCAAATCTCTCCGTAGCTCCTACGAGCAGTACTTC.

The sample holds a few counts of this clone. This chain links TRBV6-5 with TRBJ1-4, with D tentatively TRBD1 (5 bases). Germline V CDR1 and CDR2: MNHEY, SVGAGI. The V gene lost 1 base and the J gene lost 7 bases, with 13 bases spanning the gap. There are 15 residues in the CDR3. DNA of the CDR3: TGTGCCAGCAGTTACTACGGCAGGGCAGGTGAAAAACTGTTTTTT. Translated, it gives CASSYYGRAGEKLFF.

This chain uses TRBV6-5 with TRBJ2-5; D call uncertain. Trimming took off 4 bases at V and 5 bases at J, with 8 bases between the two ends. This CDR3 has 12 residues. Germline V gene lookup returns CDR1 MNHEY and CDR2 SVGAGI. Written as DNA, the CDR3 is TGTGCCAGCAGTTCCGCAGTGGAGACCCAGTACTTC. Residues: CASSSAVETQYF.

The chain combines TRBV7-6 with TRBJ2-1; 10 bases agree with TRBD2. Trimming at V came to 5 bases and at J to 9 bases, leaving 19 bases not matched to a gene. Looked up from germline, CDR1 is SGHVS and CDR2 is FNYEAQ. The CDR3 is 18 amino acids. CDR3 nucleotide sequence: TGTGCCAGCAGCCCTAGTCCCCCCCCAAGCGGGGGGGCGAGTGAGCAGTTCTTC. The encoded protein is CASSPSPPPSGGASEQFF.

The chain links TRBV6-1 to TRBJ2-7, with D maybe TRBD1 (5 bases). Germline assignment: CDR1 MNHNS and CDR2 SASEGT. This CDR3 has 11 amino acids. Trimming took 8 bases from V and 5 from J, leaving 10 bases between them. The CDR3 DNA follows: TGTGCCAGCGGAGCAGGGAACGAGCAGTACTTC. The encoded protein is CASGAGNEQYF.

This clone was counted only a few times. The chain has TRBV7-8 and TRBJ1-3, with D tentatively TRBD1 (6 bases). V lost 5 bases, J lost 1 base, and 18 bases lay in between. Germline V gene data show CDR1 as SGHVS and CDR2 as FQNEAQ. The CDR3 is 17 amino acids. CDR3 protein: CASSPYRVPLSGNTIYF. The CDR3 region has the DNA TGTGCCAGCAGCCCCTACAGGGTCCCATTATCTGGAAACACCATATATTTT.

This clone has a handful of counts. The CDR3 DNA reads as TGTGCCAGCAGCTTAGCCGTGACAGGGGGTTTTGATACGCAGTATTTT. This codes for CASSLAVTGGFDTQYF. The V call is TRBV7-7, the J call TRBJ2-3, with 9 bases matching TRBD1. The CDR3 runs 16 residues. V lost 0 bases, J lost 6 bases, and 7 bases stayed unmatched. Germline assignment: CDR1 SSHAT and CDR2 FNYEAQ (reference sequence).

J is TRBJ1-5 and V is TRBV21-1; the table's D gene call, TRBD1, was not cross checked with the DNA. TRBV21-1 is shown as a pseudogene. This CDR3 comprises 16 residues. The CDR3 nucleotides are TGTGCCAGCAGCAAAGAAGGGGGTACCCCTGGGCAGCCCCAGCATTTT. It is translated as CASSKEGGTPGQPQHF.

V and J are TRBV11-1 and TRBJ2-7; tentative D call: TRBD1 (6 bases). Trimming stripped 5 bases from V and 2 bases from J, with 13 bases between. Germline V gene data show CDR1 as SGHAT and CDR2 as FQDESV (reference sequence). The CDR3 runs 14 residues. CDR3 loop: CASSPRDIAYEQYF. The DNA of the CDR3 is TGTGCCAGCAGCCCTCGGGACATCGCCTACGAGCAGTACTTC.

This clone has a handful of counts. V usage is TRBV4-1 and J usage is TRBJ2-4; D is unclear. CDR3 size: 16 residues. The germline V gene has CDR1 MGHRA and CDR2 YSYEKL. Trimming cost V 3 bases and J 2 bases, with 14 bases left between them. In DNA, the CDR3 is TGCGCCAGCAGCCATATGGCGCTCGGGTCCAAAAACATTCAGTACTTC. This gives the protein CASSHMALGSKNIQYF.

V usage is TRBV11-2 and J usage is TRBJ2-2, with 10 bases fitting TRBD2. The CDR3 contains 16 residues. V lost 5 bases to trimming and J lost 3 bases; unmatched junction nucleotides: 6. Germline V lookup: CDR1 SGHAT, CDR2 FQNNGV. The CDR3 is CASSPGTSEYTGELFF. For the CDR3, the DNA is TGTGCCAGCAGCCCTGGGACTAGCGAGTACACCGGGGAGCTGTTTTTT.

This clone occurred a few times. J is TRBJ1-1 and V is TRBV18; TRBD1 matches 9 bases. Germline CDR1 KGHSH, CDR2 LQKENI. This CDR3 comprises 18 residues. Losses at the gene ends were 3 bases for V and 0 bases for J; bases not matched to a gene: 11. The DNA for the CDR3 is TGTGCCAGCTCACCCTTAGGACTCTACAGGGGGCTGAACACTGAAGCTTTCTTT. It yields the protein CASSPLGLYRGLNTEAFF.

The rearrangement uses TRBV19 and TRBJ2-6, with D perhaps TRBD1 (5 bases). V lost 7 bases to trimming and J lost 0 bases, with 10 bases between them. Germline CDR1 reads LNHDA; CDR2 reads SQIVND (reference sequence). The CDR3 covers 15 residues. The CDR3 DNA follows: TGTGCCAGTACCCCAGGGCGCTCTGGGGCCAACGTCCTGACTTTC. Protein: CASTPGRSGANVLTF.

This clone has a single count. The chain employs TRBV5-1 and TRBJ1-1; 8 bases agree with TRBD1. The J segment lost 5 bases and the V segment lost 4 bases, leaving 7 bases of the junction unmatched. Germline lookup yields CDR1 SGHRS and CDR2 YFSETQ. The CDR3 is 14 residues long. This CDR3 reads CASSLRTGSTEAFF. In nucleotides, the CDR3 is TGCGCCAGCAGCCTCCGGACAGGGAGTACTGAAGCTTTCTTT.